Each of the 21 T cell receptor beta chains below was sequenced from the same sample in a study of T cells after yellow fever vaccination. A single record per CDR3 protein comes from TCRdb applying MiXCR to the 5' RACE reads. The sample contains 95,000 to 100,000 distinct CDR3 sequences, roughly 5.2% of which appear only once. The sequences come from CD8+ T cells sorted from PBMCs, collected 10 days after the yellow fever booster vaccination. These receptors came from a young man who received the YFV17D yellow fever vaccine.

This clonotype has at least ten counts. The rearrangement links TRBV25-1 to TRBJ2-2; D might be TRBD1 (7 bases). The ends were cut back, 6 bases at V and 5 bases at J, with 16 bases in the middle. The length of the CDR3 is 15 residues. Per germline, CDR1 MGHDK and CDR2 SYGVNS. The CDR3 DNA sequence: TGTGCCAGCAGGGGCAGGGGGGTAGGAACCGGGGAGCTGTTTTTT. This translates into CASRGRGVGTGELFF.

This clonotype has only a few counts. V and J are TRBV5-6 and TRBJ1-2, with D uncertain. Trimming shortened V by 0 bases and J by 5 bases, and 17 bases separated the two germline ends. Germline CDR1 is SGHDT and CDR2 is YYEEEE. This CDR3 is built from 16 residues. This CDR3 is CASSLDVASTGYGYTF. The DNA of the CDR3 is TGTGCCAGCAGCTTGGATGTGGCATCTACGGGGTATGGCTACACCTTC.

This clonotype was seen more than once but under ten times. V gene TRBV25-1 combines with J gene TRBJ1-5; TRBD1 might be the D (5 bases). CDR1 is MGHDK, CDR2 SYGVNS, per germline. This CDR3 has 17 residues. V was clipped by 8 bases and J by 3 bases, with 23 bases between them. The CDR3 region is CASGSLGGGGINQPQHF. Written as DNA, the CDR3 is TGTGCCAGCGGCTCCCTGGGAGGCGGGGGGATCAATCAGCCCCAGCATTTT. The complete variable domain, with remaining parts taken from reference TRBV25-1 and TRBJ1-5, reads EADIYQTPRYLVIGTGKKITLECSQTMGHDKMYWYQQDPGMELHLIHYSYGVNSTEKGDLSSESTVSRIRTEHFPLTLESARPSHTSQYLCASGSLGGGGINQPQHFGDGTRLSIL.

This clonotype came up many times. The V and J genes are TRBV27 and TRBJ2-2; no clear D gene. Per the germline V gene, CDR1 is MNHEY and CDR2 is SMNVEV (reference sequence). Trimming cost V 5 bases and J 2 bases, with 9 bases left between them. This CDR3 has 14 amino acids. CDR3 residues: CASSPKTNTGELFF. The DNA of the CDR3 is TGTGCCAGCAGTCCAAAGACAAACACCGGGGAGCTGTTTTTT.

V is TRBV27 and J is TRBJ1-6, with unresolved D. The CDR3 contains 12 residues. Germline CDR1 reads MNHEY; CDR2 reads SMNVEV (reference sequence). With 5 bases removed from V and 6 bases from J, the gap between germline ends came to 5 bases. CDR3: CASSPINSPLHF. CDR3 sequence (DNA): TGTGCCAGCAGTCCGATTAATTCACCCCTCCACTTT.

The rearrangement links TRBV20-1 to TRBJ1-1; D unresolved. V dropped 5 bases and J dropped 0 bases, with 19 bases sitting between them. Germline CDR1 DFQATT, CDR2 SNEGSKA (reference sequence). CDR3 length: 16 residues. CDR3 in amino acids: CSALWEDLFMNTEAFF. The CDR3 DNA sequence: TGCAGTGCTCTTTGGGAAGACCTTTTCATGAACACTGAAGCTTTCTTT.

The chain joins TRBV4-2 to TRBJ1-5; perhaps TRBD1 as D (5 bases). There are 14 residues in the CDR3. V was shortened by 3 bases and J by 2 bases, with 8 bases between the two germline ends. Germline CDR1 reads LGHNA; CDR2 reads YNFKEQ. As DNA, the CDR3 is TGTGCCAGCAGCCATGGGGACGGCAATCAGCCCCAGCATTTT. The encoded protein is CASSHGDGNQPQHF.

Only a few counts were recorded for this clonotype. This chain links TRBV5-5 with TRBJ1-5; no clear D. V lost 3 bases to trimming and J lost 7 bases, with 17 bases between them. The CDR3 extends over 15 amino acids. Germline-derived CDR1 and CDR2 are SGHKS and YYEKEE (reference sequence). In DNA form, the CDR3 reads TGTGCCAGCAGCTGGACCGGGTCCCCCGGGCAGCCCCAGCATTTT. It codes for CASSWTGSPGQPQHF.

The J gene is TRBJ2-5, the V gene TRBV2, with TRBD1 as a possible D gene (5 bases). Germline assignment: CDR1 SNHLY and CDR2 FYNNEI. V lost 8 bases to trimming and J lost 4 bases, with 11 bases between them. There are 12 residues in the CDR3. The CDR3 spells CASFWQGETQYF. The CDR3 nucleotides read TGTGCCAGCTTTTGGCAGGGAGAGACCCAGTACTTC.

This rearrangement joins TRBV20-1 to TRBJ2-3; D is undetermined. Trimming pared 1 base from V and 2 bases from J, leaving 22 bases between. CDR3 length equals 18 residues. Germline V lookup: CDR1 DFQATT, CDR2 SNEGSKA (reference sequence). The CDR3 DNA sequence: TGCAGTGCTAGAGCTCTAGAAGTGAGCGTCTATCCCACAGATACGCAGTATTTT. Translating it yields CSARALEVSVYPTDTQYF.

This clonotype was seen more than once but under ten times. V usage is TRBV6-5 and J usage is TRBJ2-3; D is undetermined. CDR3 size: 15 residues. The germline V and J ends were trimmed by 0 bases and 0 bases, with 7 bases remaining between them. The V gene's germline CDR1 is MNHEY and CDR2 SVGAGI. CDR3 coding DNA: TGTGCCAGCAGTTACTCTGGAACTAGCACAGATACGCAGTATTTT. The encoded protein is CASSYSGTSTDTQYF.

This chain joins TRBV7-9 and TRBJ1-3; no reliable D call. V lost 5 bases and J lost 2, with 13 bases in between. The CDR3 consists of 15 residues. Germline assignment: CDR1 SEHNR and CDR2 FQNEAQ (reference sequence). CDR3 bases: TGTGCCAGCAGCGAGCAGATAGGCGCTGGAAACACCATATATTTT. Translating gives CASSEQIGAGNTIYF. The complete variable domain, with remaining parts taken from reference TRBV7-9 and TRBJ1-3, reads DTGVSQNPRHKITKRGQNVTFRCDPISEHNRLYWYRQTLGQGPEFLTYFQNEAQLEKSRLLSDRFSAERPKGSFSTLEIQRTEQGDSAMYLCASSEQIGAGNTIYFGEGSWLTVV.

Only a few counts were recorded for this clonotype. V and J are TRBV12-3 or TRBV12-4 and TRBJ1-3; TRBD1 is a possible D gene (5 bases). CDR3 length: 15 residues. Between the trimmed V and J ends, which lost 4 bases and 0 bases, there was a span of 10 bases. Here the CDR3 reads CASSSSGFSGNTIYF. The CDR3 DNA is TGTGCCAGCAGTTCCTCAGGGTTCTCTGGAAACACCATATATTTT.

The sample holds a few counts of this clonotype. V is TRBV4-3 and J is TRBJ2-4, with D perhaps TRBD2 (6 bases). V dropped 1 base and J dropped 8 bases, with 12 bases sitting between them. Germline V gene data show CDR1 as LGHNA and CDR2 as YSLEER. The CDR3 totals 14 residues. CDR3 sequence: CASSQVAGWHIQYF. DNA for the CDR3: TGCGCCAGCAGCCAAGTTGCGGGGTGGCACATTCAGTACTTC.

This chain links TRBV25-1 with TRBJ1-1; tentative D call: TRBD1 (6 bases). The CDR3 runs to 14 residues. The germline V gene has CDR1 MGHDK and CDR2 SYGVNS. V was clipped by 5 bases and J by 1 base, with 11 bases between them. Written as DNA, the CDR3 is TGTGCCAGCAGTAGTAGACAGGAGAACACTGAAGCTTTCTTT. Amino acids: CASSSRQENTEAFF.

This clonotype was recorded a few times. The chain is built from TRBV11-1 and TRBJ2-7, with 8 positions matching TRBD2. Germline V gene lookup returns CDR1 SGHAT and CDR2 FQDESV (reference sequence). This CDR3 has 15 residues. The V segment lost 5 bases and the J segment 2 bases; nucleotides outside the gene matches: 8. CDR3 protein: CASSPGGGLPYEQYF. In DNA form, the CDR3 reads TGTGCCAGCAGCCCCGGGGGGGGCCTTCCCTACGAGCAGTACTTC.

The chain employs TRBV20-1 and TRBJ2-1, with 15 bases identical to TRBD2. Germline V gene data show CDR1 as DFQATT and CDR2 as SNEGSKA (reference sequence). This CDR3 has 16 amino acids. The V segment lost 3 bases and the J segment 4 bases; nucleotides outside the gene matches: 4. The CDR3 DNA is TGCAGTGCTAGTCGGGGACTAGCGGGGGGATACAATGAGCAGTTCTTC. This translates into CSASRGLAGGYNEQFF.

This chain links TRBV6-2 or TRBV6-3 with TRBJ2-5; tentatively, D is TRBD2 (6 bases). CDR1 and CDR2 from the germline V gene are MNHEY and SVGEGT. V shed 6 bases and J shed 6 bases, with 14 bases lying between them. The CDR3 contains 13 residues. CDR3 in amino acids: CASSLLARQTQYF. The CDR3 nucleotides are TGTGCCAGCAGCCTACTAGCTAGGCAGACCCAGTACTTC.

In its sample, this clonotype was seen many times. CDR3 region: CASSLISWRETQYF. The CDR3 DNA follows: TGTGCCAGCAGCTTAATATCATGGCGGGAGACCCAGTACTTC. V gene TRBV7-9 combines with J gene TRBJ2-5, with unresolved D. CDR3 length equals 14 residues. V lost 2 bases and J 5 bases, leaving 12 bases between the germline ends. From germline, CDR1 is SEHNR and CDR2 FQNEAQ (reference sequence).

CDR3 loop: CASRLDRGSASYNEQFF. CDR3 nucleotides: TGTGCCAGCAGGCTGGACAGGGGGTCAGCCTCCTACAATGAGCAGTTCTTC. The chain uses TRBV6-1 and TRBJ2-1; 10 nucleotides line up with TRBD1. CDR1 is MNHNS and CDR2 is SASEGT in the germline V gene. V lost 6 bases and J lost 0; bases outside the gene matches: 8. The CDR3 runs to 17 residues.

This chain connects TRBV10-2 to TRBJ2-5; a possible D gene is TRBD2 (6 bases). The CDR3 has 12 residues. V was trimmed by 7 bases and J by 5 bases, leaving 11 bases between them. Per the germline V gene, CDR1 is WSHSY and CDR2 is SAAADI. The CDR3 here is CASMEGSETQYF. CDR3 sequence (DNA): TGCGCCAGCATGGAGGGGTCGGAGACCCAGTACTTC.